What follows are 21 T cell receptor beta chains derived from one specimen sequenced in a study of regulatory T cells in long-lasting Graves disease (dated by TCRdb to about 2021). The time point label on this specimen signifies: newly diagnosed GD, antithyroid drugs for less than 3 months. For both TCR sequencing and RNA sequencing, RNA was extracted from PBMCs using TRIzol. Library creation used multiplex PCR. Sequenced on an Illumina HiSeq 4000. To build TCR beta libraries, CDR3 regions were amplified by Arm-PCR using iRepertoire HTBI primers. TCRdb reprocessed the public reads (quality trimming at Q25 with fastp, clone calling with MiXCR) and kept in-frame beta chains. Identical CDR3 proteins give one entry, which carries the most common genes and DNA. Recorded for this sample are about 620,000 distinct CDR3 sequences; 15% to 20% of them occurred a single time. 15% to 20% of the sample comes from the top ten.

This sample also appeared in a second study, on T cells in Graves' hyperthyroidism and ophthalmopathy.

Sequenced material: peripheral blood mononuclear cells (PBMCs), taken at new diagnosis, from a patient treated with antithyroid drugs. Receptor source: a woman aged 25 to 45 with Graves disease. Donor details come from another sample of the same person, matched by shared clones.

This clonotype came up a few times. V usage is TRBV27 and J usage is TRBJ1-4, with D hard to call. The ends were cut back, 3 bases at V and 6 bases at J, with 14 bases in the middle. Germline V gene lookup returns CDR1 MNHEY and CDR2 SMNVEV (reference sequence). This CDR3 comprises 15 residues. The CDR3 protein is CASSFSSTVDEKLFF. In nucleotides, the CDR3 is TGTGCCAGCAGTTTTTCCTCGACCGTTGATGAAAAACTGTTTTTT. Full variable domain (outside the CDR3, taken from reference TRBV27 and TRBJ1-4): EAQVTQNPRYLITVTGKKLTVTCSQNMNHEYMSWYRQDPGLGLRQIYYSMNVEVTDKGDVPEGYKVSRKEKRNFPLILESPSPNQTSLYFCASSFSSTVDEKLFFGSGTQLSVL.

This chain joins TRBV6-1 and TRBJ1-6; no definite D call. The CDR3 spans 18 residues. Trimming removed 8 bases at V and 0 bases at J, with 20 bases between. The germline V gene has CDR1 MNHNS and CDR2 SASEGT. The CDR3 DNA reads TGTGCCAGCCGTAGCGTCGGATGGCCGAGCTCCTATAATTCACCCCTCCACTTT. Residues: CASRSVGWPSSYNSPLHF.

This clonotype has a count of ten or more. This sequence joins TRBV28 and TRBJ1-1, with D perhaps matching TRBD1 (5 bases). Deletions cut 7 bases from V and 0 bases from J, with 12 bases between. The CDR3 is made up of 14 amino acids. Looked up from germline, CDR1 is MDHEN and CDR2 is SYDVKM. In DNA form, the CDR3 reads TGTGCCAGCAACTTGGGGGGGATGAACACTGAAGCTTTCTTT. Its translation is CASNLGGMNTEAFF.

In its sample, this clonotype was seen many times. The V gene is TRBV27, the J gene TRBJ1-2, with D maybe TRBD1 (6 bases). The CDR3 contains 15 residues. CDR1 MNHEY and CDR2 SMNVEV come from the germline V gene (reference sequence). V shed 6 bases and J shed 8 bases, with 22 bases lying between them. The CDR3 DNA is TGTGCCAGCAGCCCCCTAGGGGGGCATCGAGGAGGCTACACCTTC. It encodes CASSPLGGHRGGYTF.

This clonotype was observed a few times. The V and J genes are TRBV27 and TRBJ2-3, with D unresolved. The germline V and J ends were trimmed by 2 bases and 4 bases, with 13 bases remaining between them. The CDR3 spans 15 residues. The germline gives CDR1 MNHEY, CDR2 SMNVEV (reference sequence). For the CDR3, the DNA is TGTGCCAGCAGTTTAAACCCCCCGCCTTCAGATACGCAGTATTTT. It codes for CASSLNPPPSDTQYF.

The gene calls are TRBV5-1 and TRBJ2-2, with D unresolved. V was cut by 0 bases and J by 5 bases, with 8 bases left in between. The germline gives CDR1 SGHRS, CDR2 YFSETQ. There are 14 residues in the CDR3. The CDR3 reads CASSLADSTGELFF. Here the CDR3 DNA reads TGCGCCAGCAGCTTGGCCGATTCGACCGGGGAGCTGTTTTTT.

Many counts were recorded for this clonotype. The rearrangement links TRBV28 to TRBJ2-1; 9 nucleotides line up with TRBD2. With 5 bases clipped from V and 4 bases from J, the junction kept 6 bases outside the gene matches. Germline V gene sequence: CDR1 MDHEN, CDR2 SYDVKM. The CDR3 is 15 amino acids. The CDR3 DNA is TGTGCCAGCAGTCCCGGGACTAGCTTTTACAATGAGCAGTTCTTC. This sequence encodes CASSPGTSFYNEQFF.

Concerning this clonotype: Just one base apart from a much larger clone, this may be a read error. The chain couples TRBV7-2 to TRBJ1-5; no definite D call. V shed 2 bases and J shed 6 bases, with 14 bases lying between them. The CDR3 contains 15 residues. CDR1 is SGHTA and CDR2 is FQGNSA in the germline V gene. The CDR3 region is CASSLSSFSSQPQHF. CDR3 coding DNA: TGTGCCAGCAGCTTATCATCTTTCTCCAGTCAGCCCCAGCATTTT.

The chain links TRBV12-3 or TRBV12-4 to TRBJ2-2, with D possibly being TRBD1 or TRBD2 (6 bases each). V shed 5 bases and J shed 3 bases, with 19 bases lying between them. CDR3 length equals 17 residues. DNA of the CDR3: TGTGCCAGCAGTATACAACAGGGAGGACTATACACCGGGGAGCTGTTTTTT. Residues: CASSIQQGGLYTGELFF.

The sample holds many counts of this clonotype. This sequence joins TRBV2 and TRBJ1-3; no definite D call. V was trimmed by 1 base and J by 2 bases, leaving 3 bases between them. The V gene's germline CDR1 is SNHLY and CDR2 FYNNEI. CDR3 length: 13 residues. This chain's CDR3 is CASSEGAGNTIYF. CDR3 nucleotides: TGTGCCAGCAGTGAAGGGGCTGGAAACACCATATATTTT.

The chain employs TRBV12-3 or TRBV12-4 and TRBJ2-1; tentative D call: TRBD2 (6 bases). The CDR3 has 16 amino acids. With 7 bases removed from V and 9 bases from J, the gap between germline ends came to 25 bases. CDR3 nucleotide sequence: TGTGCCAGCACCCCCTGGGAGGCAGGGCGCCAAGGTGAGCAGTTCTTC. Translating it yields CASTPWEAGRQGEQFF.

This clonotype was seen ten or more times. The genes are TRBV30 and TRBJ1-1; D remains unclear. Trimming cost V 5 bases and J 6 bases, with 13 bases left between them. Germline-derived CDR1 and CDR2 are GTSNPN and SVGIG (reference sequence). This CDR3 is 12 amino acids long. The CDR3 spells CAWSHGGPEAFF. The CDR3 DNA reads as TGTGCCTGGTCCCACGGTGGGCCTGAAGCTTTCTTT.

This clonotype was seen many times. The chain has TRBV6-1 and TRBJ2-7; 13 bases agree with TRBD2. Germline V lookup: CDR1 MNHNS, CDR2 SASEGT. V lost 7 bases to trimming and J lost 1 base; unmatched junction nucleotides: 4. The CDR3 has 15 residues. CDR3 region: CASKGGLAGSYEQYF. The CDR3 bases are TGTGCCAGCAAAGGGGGACTAGCGGGGTCCTACGAGCAGTACTTC.

The genes are TRBV27 and TRBJ2-2, with D unclear. The CDR3 runs 14 residues. Germline CDR1 is MNHEY and CDR2 is SMNVEV (reference sequence). V lost 5 bases, J lost 2 bases, and 9 bases lay in between. CDR3 region: CASSPLDNTGELFF. The DNA for the CDR3 is TGTGCCAGCAGTCCGCTGGACAACACCGGGGAGCTGTTTTTT.

This clonotype was recorded many times. The V and J genes are TRBV11-2 and TRBJ1-2, with D tentatively TRBD1 (6 bases). The CDR3 totals 15 residues. The V gene's germline CDR1 is SGHAT and CDR2 FQNNGV. Trimming removed 5 bases from V and 4 bases from J, with 17 bases in between. The CDR3 nucleotides are TGTGCCAGCAGCACCCAACCGGGAGGGGGCTATGGCTACACCTTC. This codes for CASSTQPGGGYGYTF. Drawing the rest from reference TRBV11-2 and TRBJ1-2, the complete variable domain is EAGVAQSPRYKIIEKRQSVAFWCNPISGHATLYWYQQILGQGPKLLIQFQNNGVVDDSQLPKDRFSAERLKGVDSTLKIQPAKLEDSAVYLCASSTQPGGGYGYTFGSGTRLTVV.

V usage is TRBV3-1 and J usage is TRBJ2-2; D remains unclear. Between the trimmed V and J ends, which lost 0 bases and 5 bases, there was a span of 19 bases. Germline-derived CDR1 and CDR2 are LGHDT and YNNKEL (reference sequence). CDR3 size: 18 residues. Written as DNA, the CDR3 is TGTGCCAGCAGCCAAGATTTGTTTTCTCTCTCTGGGACCGGGGAGCTGTTTTTT. The encoded protein is CASSQDLFSLSGTGELFF.

The V and J genes are TRBV18 and TRBJ1-2; D not resolved. CDR1 KGHSH and CDR2 LQKENI come from the germline V gene. V was cut by 3 bases and J by 4 bases, with 9 bases left in between. CDR3 length: 13 residues. Here the CDR3 DNA reads TGTGCCAGCTCACCGTCACAGAGCTATGGCTACACCTTC. The encoded protein is CASSPSQSYGYTF.

This clonotype showed up many times. For the CDR3, the DNA is TGCGCCAGCAGCTCCTGGACTAGGTCAAATGAGCAGTTCTTC. Translated: CASSSWTRSNEQFF. The chain links TRBV5-1 to TRBJ2-1, with TRBD2 matching over 7 bases. CDR1 and CDR2 from the germline V gene are SGHRS and YFSETQ. The CDR3 is 14 amino acids. V shed 3 bases and J 7 bases; nucleotides not matched to a gene: 7.

This clonotype was seen a few times. This chain connects TRBV29-1 to TRBJ2-7, with unresolved D. Germline lookup yields CDR1 SQVTM and CDR2 ANQGSEA. CDR3 size: 11 residues. V lost 7 bases and J 3 bases, leaving 10 bases between the germline ends. This CDR3 reads CSATDNYEQYF. The CDR3 nucleotides read TGCAGCGCCACGGATAACTACGAGCAGTACTTC.

This clonotype was counted a few times. The chain couples TRBV29-1 to TRBJ2-5; weak D call: TRBD1 (7 bases). Per the germline V gene, CDR1 is SQVTM and CDR2 is ANQGSEA. Deletions cut 2 bases from V and 5 bases from J, with 15 bases between. This CDR3 comprises 14 residues. The CDR3 DNA reads as TGCAGCGTTGAATTTTGGACAGGAGGGGAGACCCAGTACTTC. It specifies CSVEFWTGGETQYF. The full variable domain, with the rest looked up from reference TRBV29-1 and TRBJ2-5, is SAVISQKPSRDICQRGTSLTIQCQVDSQVTMMFWYRQQPGQSLTLIATANQGSEATYESGFVIDKFPISRPNLTFSTLTVSNMSPEDSSIYLCSVEFWTGGETQYFGPGTRLLVL.

This clonotype was seen only a few times. The rearrangement links TRBV18 to TRBJ1-1; a weak D match, TRBD1 (6 bases). This CDR3 has 16 amino acids. Per germline, CDR1 KGHSH and CDR2 LQKENI. The ends were cut back, 1 base at V and 2 bases at J, with 14 bases in the middle. The CDR3 DNA sequence: TGTGCCAGCTCACCACTGACAGGCCGGGGTAACACTGAAGCTTTCTTT. Residues: CASSPLTGRGNTEAFF.